This TCR beta chain was documented in a study of blood T cell repertoires in COVID-19. V shed 2 bases, J shed 5 bases, and the junction held 6 bases outside the gene matches. This CDR3 contains 16 residues. CDR1 and CDR2 (germline): MNHEY, SMNVEV (reference sequence). Per the study methods: Reference gene primer amplification yielded estimated nucleated cell counts. Profiling relied on immunoSEQ multiplex PCR, and the TCRdb table lists in-frame clones only, not all of them. V, J and clone size derive from that table, while D and trimming were established from the DNA sequence. The sample shows under 450,000 clones, approximately 89% of them seen only once.

The V and J genes are TRBV27 and TRBJ1-6, with 7 positions matching TRBD1. The sequence was obtained from a woman between 35 and 50 years old with COVID-19, enrolled during active disease. Sequenced input: peripheral blood. In nucleotides, the CDR3 is TGTGCCAGCAGTTTAAACGACAGGGCCCATAATTCACCCCTCCACTTT. Its translation: CASSLNDRAHNSPLHF.